The T cell receptor beta chain described here comes from a study of siplizumab effects on memory and regulatory T cells. The protocol was immunoSEQ multiplex PCR, while the TCRdb copy is restricted to in-frame clones and leaves out a portion. This sample has roughly 80,000 clones, with about 87% found just once. The specimen sequenced was Tregs sorted from blood. The source of this sequence is a human donor in good health.

CDR3 coding DNA: TGTGCCAGCAGTGTCGCAGACAGGGGGGTGCGTAGCAATCAGCCCCAGCATTTT. This codes for CASSVADRGVRSNQPQHF. The V gene is TRBV6-4, the J gene TRBJ1-5; 9 bases line up with TRBD1. Germline V CDR1 and CDR2: MRHNA, SNTAGT. Trimming removed 4 bases from V and 0 bases from J; junction bases left unmatched: 10. The length of the CDR3 is 18 residues.